This is a list of T cell receptor beta chains from one sample in a study of cytomegalovirus exposure and HLA in healthy donors. Profiled with immunoSEQ multiplex PCR; TCRdb holds only in-frame clones, not every one. Of fewer than 150,000 clones detected, 80% appear once; the ten largest clones hold 8% to 9%. Material: PBMCs. The receptors shown here come from a female donor in good health and CMV-seropositive. CDR3s include the opening cysteine and the closing phenylalanine or tryptophan. The order of the fields is D gene, clone size, V gene, J gene, CDR3 DNA, CDR3 protein. D genes are given only for firm matches. Clone size is shown for a subset of rows, as once, few, many or a class of expanded clone.

D: TRBD2
size: -
V: TRBV7-3
J: TRBJ2-1
DNA: TGTGCCAGCAGTTTAGCGGGGGCTCAGAGTGAGCAGTTCTTC
CDR3: CASSLAGAQSEQFF

D: TRBD2
size: -
V: TRBV30
J: TRBJ2-5
DNA: TGTGCCTGGTGTCCGGGACTAGCGGTTGGGACCCAGTACTTC
CDR3: CAWCPGLAVGTQYF

D: -
size: -
V: TRBV5-1
J: TRBJ1-4
DNA: TGCGCCAGCAGCTTGGGGAGGGAGGAACTGTTTTTT
CDR3: CASSLGREELFF

D: TRBD1
size: few
V: TRBV19
J: TRBJ1-3
DNA: TGTGCCAGTAGCCTCGGGACAGGTGGAAACACCATATATTTT
CDR3: CASSLGTGGNTIYF

D: TRBD1
size: -
V: TRBV25-1
J: TRBJ1-3
DNA: TGTGCCAGCAGTCCCACAGGGGAGAGACCTGGAAACACCATATATTTT
CDR3: CASSPTGERPGNTIYF

D: TRBD2
size: -
V: TRBV5-1
J: TRBJ2-5
DNA: TGCGCCAGCAGCTCGGGGGGTGCCCAAGAGACCCAGTACTTC
CDR3: CASSSGGAQETQYF

D: -
size: -
V: TRBV25-1
J: TRBJ1-2
DNA: TGTGCCAGCAGTGGAGAACTTGCCTATGGCTACACCTTC
CDR3: CASSGELAYGYTF

D: -
size: -
V: TRBV6-6
J: TRBJ1-1
DNA: TGTGCCAGCAGTTACTCGGACAGTTACACTGAAGCTTTCTTT
CDR3: CASSYSDSYTEAFF

D: TRBD1
size: -
V: TRBV30
J: TRBJ2-7
DNA: TGTGCCTGGAGTACACAGGGGGCGATCTACGAGCAGTACTTC
CDR3: CAWSTQGAIYEQYF

D: TRBD1
size: -
V: TRBV6-6
J: TRBJ2-3
DNA: TGTGCCAGCAGTATGACAGGGGCTACGAATACGCAGTATTTT
CDR3: CASSMTGATNTQYF

D: -
size: -
V: TRBV7-3
J: TRBJ1-4
DNA: TGTGCCAGCAGCTCCCAAGGGGGAGAAAAACTGTTTTTT
CDR3: CASSSQGGEKLFF

D: -
size: -
V: TRBV5-1
J: TRBJ2-4
DNA: TGCGCCAGCAGCTTGGTGGCGCAGGGGCAAAACATTCAGTACTTC
CDR3: CASSLVAQGQNIQYF

D: -
size: few
V: TRBV2
J: TRBJ2-7
DNA: TGTGCCAGCAGTCAACAGACCTACGAGCAGTACTTC
CDR3: CASSQQTYEQYF

D: -
size: -
V: TRBV5-8
J: TRBJ2-7
DNA: TGTGCCAGCAGTTATCACGGTGAGCAGTACTTC
CDR3: CASSYHGEQYF

D: TRBD1
size: -
V: TRBV12-5
J: TRBJ2-7
DNA: TGTGCTAGTGGTTCCGACAGGGGTGGATACGAGCAGTACTTC
CDR3: CASGSDRGGYEQYF

D: TRBD1
size: -
V: TRBV29-1
J: TRBJ1-1
DNA: TGCAGCGGGGGGAACAGGGGGAACACTGAAGCTTTCTTT
CDR3: CSGGNRGNTEAFF

D: TRBD1
size: -
V: TRBV5-4
J: TRBJ2-2
DNA: TGTGCCAGCAGCCCGGTCCAGGGGGCGGGCACCGGGGAGCTGTTTTTT
CDR3: CASSPVQGAGTGELFF

D: -
size: -
V: TRBV11-2
J: TRBJ2-5
DNA: TGTGCCAGCAGCATCCAGGGTGAGGAGACCCAGTACTTC
CDR3: CASSIQGEETQYF

D: -
size: -
V: TRBV5-5
J: TRBJ2-3
DNA: TGTGCCAGCAGCTTGGGAAATCGGGGAGCCACAGATACGCAGTATTTT
CDR3: CASSLGNRGATDTQYF

D: TRBD2
size: -
V: TRBV6-1
J: TRBJ2-1
DNA: TGTGCCAGCCTTATAAGCGGGGGCAATGAGCAGTTCTTC
CDR3: CASLISGGNEQFF

D: -
size: -
V: TRBV7-2
J: TRBJ1-1
DNA: TGTGCCAGCAGCTTAGGCGGAAACTCGCCCCCTGAAGCTTTCTTT
CDR3: CASSLGGNSPPEAFF

D: -
size: -
V: TRBV19
J: TRBJ2-2
DNA: TGTGCCAGTAGTATTGAGGGCGGCCTAGACACCGGGGAGCTGTTTTTT
CDR3: CASSIEGGLDTGELFF

D: TRBD2
size: -
V: TRBV7-2
J: TRBJ2-2
DNA: TGTGCCGGGACTAGCGGGGGGCTTTTGGGCACCGGGGAGCTGTTTTTT
CDR3: CAGTSGGLLGTGELFF

D: -
size: few
V: TRBV5-6
J: TRBJ1-2
DNA: TGTGCCAGCAGCTTGGGAGGAGCCGGCGGCTACACCTTC
CDR3: CASSLGGAGGYTF

D: TRBD1
size: -
V: TRBV29-1
J: TRBJ1-5
DNA: TGCAGCGTCGGAAGCACAGGGGGCGGGCAGCCCCAGCATTTT
CDR3: CSVGSTGGGQPQHF

D: TRBD1
size: -
V: TRBV6-4
J: TRBJ2-2
DNA: TGTGCCAGCCCAGGGGGCGCAGACACCGGGGAGCTGTTTTTT
CDR3: CASPGGADTGELFF

D: TRBD2
size: -
V: TRBV5-1
J: TRBJ2-1
DNA: TGCGCCAGCAGCTTGGGGACTAGCGGGGGGGCCGGGCAGTTCTTC
CDR3: CASSLGTSGGAGQFF

D: -
size: -
V: TRBV4-1
J: TRBJ1-5
DNA: TGCGCCAGCAGCCAAGAAGCGTCTCAGCCCCAGCATTTT
CDR3: CASSQEASQPQHF

D: TRBD2
size: -
V: TRBV9
J: TRBJ2-5
DNA: TGTGCCAGCAGCGAAGGTACTAGCGGGGGGATTGGGGAGACCCAGTACTTC
CDR3: CASSEGTSGGIGETQYF

D: TRBD1
size: -
V: TRBV19
J: TRBJ1-1
DNA: TGTGCCAGTAGTCCATGGACAGGGGGGTACACTGAAGCTTTCTTT
CDR3: CASSPWTGGYTEAFF

D: TRBD1
size: few
V: TRBV5-4
J: TRBJ1-2
DNA: TGTGCCAGCAGCTTACCGGGACAGGGAATTAACTATGGCTACACCTTC
CDR3: CASSLPGQGINYGYTF

D: -
size: -
V: TRBV5-1
J: TRBJ2-5
DNA: TGCGCCAGCAGTCATTATGGCAGGCGGGCGAACCAAGAGACCCAGTACTTC
CDR3: CASSHYGRRANQETQYF

D: -
size: -
V: TRBV5-1
J: TRBJ2-7
DNA: TGCGCCAGCAGACGACAGGAATACAACTCCTACGAGCAGTACTTC
CDR3: CASRRQEYNSYEQYF

D: -
size: -
V: TRBV7-8
J: TRBJ2-7
DNA: TGTGCCAGCAGCTCAGTCTACGAGCAGTACTTC
CDR3: CASSSVYEQYF

D: -
size: -
V: TRBV6-1
J: TRBJ1-2
DNA: TGTGCCAGCAGTGATCGAGGCTATGGCTACACCTTC
CDR3: CASSDRGYGYTF

D: TRBD1
size: -
V: TRBV30
J: TRBJ2-7
DNA: TGTGCCTGGAGCGGAGACAGGGGCTACGAGCAGTACTTC
CDR3: CAWSGDRGYEQYF

D: -
size: -
V: TRBV10-2
J: TRBJ2-5
DNA: TGCGCCAGCAGTAAGGACAGTCAAGAGACCCAGTACTTC
CDR3: CASSKDSQETQYF

D: -
size: -
V: TRBV19
J: TRBJ2-7
DNA: TGTGCCAGTAGTAGTTCCCAGGGGTCGTACGAGCAGTACTTC
CDR3: CASSSSQGSYEQYF

D: -
size: -
V: TRBV5-8
J: TRBJ2-2
DNA: TGTGCCAGCAGCTTGACTCCTAGCGCGGTGACCGGGGAGCTGTTTTTT
CDR3: CASSLTPSAVTGELFF

D: -
size: -
V: TRBV18
J: TRBJ2-7
DNA: TGTGCCAGCTCACCATCCCGGGGGGCGTCCTACGAGCAGTACTTC
CDR3: CASSPSRGASYEQYF

D: -
size: few
V: TRBV19
J: TRBJ1-5
DNA: TGTGCCAGTAGTATCTTTTCAGGGGGCAATCAGCCCCAGCATTTT
CDR3: CASSIFSGGNQPQHF

D: TRBD2
size: -
V: TRBV6-1
J: TRBJ2-3
DNA: TGTGCCAGCCGAGGCGGGGGGGCAGGCGATACGCAGTATTTT
CDR3: CASRGGGAGDTQYF

D: TRBD2
size: -
V: TRBV6-5
J: TRBJ2-2
DNA: TGTGCCAGCAAGACTAGCGGATACACCGGGGAGCTGTTTTTT
CDR3: CASKTSGYTGELFF

D: -
size: -
V: TRBV28
J: TRBJ2-7
DNA: TGTGCCAGCAGTCCCCGCATGATTCGGGGATCCGAGCAGTACTTC
CDR3: CASSPRMIRGSEQYF